This is a list of T cell receptor beta chains from one sample in a study of blood T cell repertoires in COVID-19. Generated by immunoSEQ multiplex PCR, the TCRdb table keeps only in-frame clones and is missing some. The repertoire holds about 120,000 clones, with over 70% as singletons. Sequencing input: peripheral blood. The receptors shown here come from a woman in her seventies with acute or convalescent COVID-19. CDR3s include the opening cysteine and the closing phenylalanine or tryptophan. Each record gives: CDR3 DNA, CDR3 protein, V gene, J gene, D gene, clone size. D genes are given only for firm matches. Clone size, where shown, is once, few, many, or a class for clones that have expanded.

TGTGCCAGCAGCTTGCGACAGCCATCCTCCTACGAGCAGTACTTC	CASSLRQPSSYEQYF	TRBV5-4	TRBJ2-7	.	.
TGTGCCAGCTCACCACGACAGGGGACGAACACCGGGGAGCTGTTTTTT	CASSPRQGTNTGELFF	TRBV18	TRBJ2-2	TRBD1	.
TGCGCCAGCAGCTTGTTGGAGGCGAACACCGGGGAGCTGTTTTTT	CASSLLEANTGELFF	TRBV5-1	TRBJ2-2	.	.
TGTGCCAGCAGCCACCTGGACAGGGATCGGGCTGAAGCTTTCTTT	CASSHLDRDRAEAFF	TRBV4-2	TRBJ1-1	TRBD1	.
TGTGCCAGCAGTTCAGAGCGGGGGGTACAAGAGACCCAGTACTTC	CASSSERGVQETQYF	TRBV9	TRBJ2-5	TRBD2	.
TGTGCCAGCAGCGTAGGCCGGGGCCAAGAGACCCAGTACTTC	CASSVGRGQETQYF	TRBV9	TRBJ2-5	.	.
TGTGCCAGTAGTTTTGTAGAGCCTACAACTAATGAAAAACTGTTTTTT	CASSFVEPTTNEKLFF	TRBV19	TRBJ1-4	.	.
TGTGCCAGCAGTTCACAACAGGGTTGGGAAAAACTGTTTTTT	CASSSQQGWEKLFF	TRBV6-5	TRBJ1-4	.	.
TGTGCCAGCAGTGAAGGGAACAGGGGAGAGGAGCCCCAGCATTTT	CASSEGNRGEEPQHF	TRBV2	TRBJ1-5	TRBD1	.
TGTGCCAGCACCAGGACTAGCGACACAGATACGCAGTATTTT	CASTRTSDTDTQYF	TRBV7-9	TRBJ2-3	TRBD2	.
TGTGCCAGCAGGGGGGCGACAGGGGGTCAGCCCCAGCATTTT	CASRGATGGQPQHF	TRBV2	TRBJ1-5	TRBD1	few
TGCAGCGTGTGGACAGCCTATGACTACACCTTC	CSVWTAYDYTF	TRBV29-1	TRBJ1-2	.	.
TGTGCCAGCAGTTCAGGGTCCCCGAACCCCTATGGCTACACCTTC	CASSSGSPNPYGYTF	TRBV6-5	TRBJ1-2	.	.
TGTGCCAGCAGCCCATTCGCGGAAAAGGCAGATACGCAGTATTTT	CASSPFAEKADTQYF	TRBV7-9	TRBJ2-3	.	.
TGCGCCAGCAGCTCGGACAGGGAGACCCAGTACTTC	CASSSDRETQYF	TRBV5-1	TRBJ2-5	TRBD1	.
TGTGCCACCAGCAGCCCCCCATCCGAGGCCCAGTACTTC	CATSSPPSEAQYF	TRBV15	TRBJ2-5	.	.
TGTGCCAGTTCGGCAGGGTCTGAAGAAAAACTGTTTTTT	CASSAGSEEKLFF	TRBV2	TRBJ1-4	.	.
TGTGCCAGCAGTGACTCCGATAATTCACCCCTCCACTTT	CASSDSDNSPLHF	TRBV6-4	TRBJ1-6	.	.
TGTGCCAGCAGTTTAACTAGCGGGGGGGCCGGCAGCTCCTACAATGAGCAGTTCTTC	CASSLTSGGAGSSYNEQFF	TRBV28	TRBJ2-1	TRBD2	.
TGTGCCAGCTCACCAGGAACGGGACAGGGTTCTGGAAACACCATATATTTT	CASSPGTGQGSGNTIYF	TRBV18	TRBJ1-3	TRBD1	once
TGTGCCAGCAGCCAAGAGTCGTGGCGGGGGCTGGAGGGCTACACCTTC	CASSQESWRGLEGYTF	TRBV14	TRBJ1-2	.	.
TGTGCCAGCAGCGCGCTTAGCGGATTCTCCTACAATGAGCAGTTCTTC	CASSALSGFSYNEQFF	TRBV11-3	TRBJ2-1	.	.
TGCAGCGTCCTTGGCAGGGGCCACAATGAGCAGTTCTTC	CSVLGRGHNEQFF	TRBV29-1	TRBJ2-1	.	once
TGTGCCAGCAGTGACCCTATTTCTGGCTATGGCTACACCTTC	CASSDPISGYGYTF	TRBV6-1	TRBJ1-2	.	.
TGTGCCAGCAGTTGGGAGGGAGGAAAACTGTTTTTT	CASSWEGGKLFF	TRBV28	TRBJ1-4	.	few
TGTGCCAGCAGCGCGGGACAGGGCGATCAGCCCCAGCATTTT	CASSAGQGDQPQHF	TRBV9	TRBJ1-5	TRBD1	.
TGTGCCTGGAGCAGAGCGGGGGGGAACACCGGGGAGCTGTTTTTT	CAWSRAGGNTGELFF	TRBV30	TRBJ2-2	TRBD2	.
TGTGCCTGGAGCTCAGGGATGTACGAGCAGTACTTC	CAWSSGMYEQYF	TRBV30	TRBJ2-7	.	.
TGTGCCTGGGGACAGGGGGGCAATCAGCCCCAGCATTTT	CAWGQGGNQPQHF	TRBV30	TRBJ1-5	TRBD1	.
TGTGCCAGCAGCTTATACCCGGGACTTTCCTACAATGAGCAGTTCTTC	CASSLYPGLSYNEQFF	TRBV7-3	TRBJ2-1	.	.
TGTGCCAGCAGCCAAGAACGCTTCGGCAGGGGGAGTGGAAACACCATATATTTT	CASSQERFGRGSGNTIYF	TRBV14	TRBJ1-3	TRBD1	.
TGCGCCAGCAGCCACATGGCGGGGGGGCCGGGGCTCTACGAGCAGTACTTC	CASSHMAGGPGLYEQYF	TRBV4-1	TRBJ2-7	TRBD2	.
TGTGCCAGCAGCTTGACTAGCGGGGGAGGAGATACGCAGTATTTT	CASSLTSGGGDTQYF	TRBV7-2	TRBJ2-3	TRBD2	.
TGTGCCAGCACCTCTGAGCTTTCCTATGGCTACACCTTC	CASTSELSYGYTF	TRBV12-3/TRBV12-4	TRBJ1-2	.	few
TGTGCCAGCAGTCCTTCGGGGATCTCCTACAATGAGCAGTTCTTC	CASSPSGISYNEQFF	TRBV28	TRBJ2-1	.	once
TGTGCCAGCAGCGCCCGACAGGGTATCTCAGATACGCAGTATTTT	CASSARQGISDTQYF	TRBV7-2	TRBJ2-3	TRBD1	.
TGTGCCTGGAGGGCGGAGGGGTTGTATAATTCACCCCTCCACTTT	CAWRAEGLYNSPLHF	TRBV30	TRBJ1-6	.	few
TGCGCCAGCAGCTTGGTAGGAAGCGGGGGCTACAATGAGCAGTTCTTC	CASSLVGSGGYNEQFF	TRBV5-1	TRBJ2-1	TRBD2	.
TGCGCCAGCAGCGCTACGGGGGGGCAGGTAGATACGCAGTATTTT	CASSATGGQVDTQYF	TRBV5-1	TRBJ2-3	TRBD2	.
TGTGTCAGAAGCTACCGACTAGCGGCCACCTACAATGAGCAGTTCTTC	CVRSYRLAATYNEQFF	TRBV7-5	TRBJ2-1	.	.